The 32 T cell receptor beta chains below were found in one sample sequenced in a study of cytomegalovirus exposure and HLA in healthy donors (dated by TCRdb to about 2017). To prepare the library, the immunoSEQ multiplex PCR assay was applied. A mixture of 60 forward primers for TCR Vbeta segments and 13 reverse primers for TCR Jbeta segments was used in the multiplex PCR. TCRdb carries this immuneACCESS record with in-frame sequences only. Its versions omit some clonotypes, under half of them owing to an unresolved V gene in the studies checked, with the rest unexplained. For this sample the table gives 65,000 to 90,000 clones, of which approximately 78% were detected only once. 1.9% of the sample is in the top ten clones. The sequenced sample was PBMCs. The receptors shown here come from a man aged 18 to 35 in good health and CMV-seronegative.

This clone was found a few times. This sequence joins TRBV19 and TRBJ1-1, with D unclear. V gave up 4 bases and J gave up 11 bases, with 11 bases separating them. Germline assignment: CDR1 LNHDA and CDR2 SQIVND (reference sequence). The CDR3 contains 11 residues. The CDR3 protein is CASSTSARAFF. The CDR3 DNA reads TGTGCCAGTAGTACCTCGGCCAGGGCTTTCTTT. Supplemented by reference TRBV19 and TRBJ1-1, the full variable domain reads DGGITQSPKYLFRKEGQNVTLSCEQNLNHDAMYWYRQDPGQGLRLIYYSQIVNDFQKGDIAEGYSVSREKKESFPLTVTSAQKNPTAFYLCASSTSARAFFGQGTRLTVV.

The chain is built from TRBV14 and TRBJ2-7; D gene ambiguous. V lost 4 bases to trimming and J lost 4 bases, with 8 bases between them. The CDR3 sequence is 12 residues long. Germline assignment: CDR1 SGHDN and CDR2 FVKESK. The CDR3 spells CASSLASYEQYF. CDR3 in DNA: TGTGCCAGCAGCCTAGCCAGTTACGAGCAGTACTTC.

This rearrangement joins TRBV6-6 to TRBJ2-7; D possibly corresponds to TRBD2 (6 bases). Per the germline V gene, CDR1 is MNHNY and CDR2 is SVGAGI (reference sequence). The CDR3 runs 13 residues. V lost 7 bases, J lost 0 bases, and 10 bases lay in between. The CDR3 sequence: CASNGGNSYEQYF. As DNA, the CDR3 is TGTGCCAGCAATGGAGGGAACTCCTACGAGCAGTACTTC.

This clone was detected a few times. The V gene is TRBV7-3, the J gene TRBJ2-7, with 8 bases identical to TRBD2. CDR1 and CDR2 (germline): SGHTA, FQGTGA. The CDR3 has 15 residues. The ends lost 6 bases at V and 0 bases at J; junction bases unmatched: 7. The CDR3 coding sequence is TGTGCCAGCAGTGGCGGGCGGGAGGTCTCCTACGAGCAGTACTTC. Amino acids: CASSGGREVSYEQYF.

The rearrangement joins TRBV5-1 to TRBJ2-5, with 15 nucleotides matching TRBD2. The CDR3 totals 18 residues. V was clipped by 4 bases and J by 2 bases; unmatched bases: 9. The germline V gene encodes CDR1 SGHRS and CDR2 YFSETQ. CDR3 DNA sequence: TGCGCCAGCAGCCCGGGACTAGCGGGGGGAGTTTTACAAGAGACCCAGTACTTC. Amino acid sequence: CASSPGLAGGVLQETQYF.

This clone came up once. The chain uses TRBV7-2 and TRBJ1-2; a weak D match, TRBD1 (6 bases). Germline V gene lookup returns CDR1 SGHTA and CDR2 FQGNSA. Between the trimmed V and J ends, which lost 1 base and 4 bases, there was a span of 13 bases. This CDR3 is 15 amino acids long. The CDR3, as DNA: TGTGCCAGCAGCTTAGGGGGTGGGGGCACCTATGGCTACACCTTC. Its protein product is CASSLGGGGTYGYTF.

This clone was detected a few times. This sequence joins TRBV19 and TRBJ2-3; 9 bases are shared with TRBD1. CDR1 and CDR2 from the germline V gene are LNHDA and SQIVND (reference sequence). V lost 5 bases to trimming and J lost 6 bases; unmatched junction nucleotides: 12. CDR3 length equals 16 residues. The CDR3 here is CASSVFTGTGRDTQYF. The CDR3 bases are TGTGCCAGTAGTGTCTTCACCGGGACAGGGCGGGATACGCAGTATTTT.

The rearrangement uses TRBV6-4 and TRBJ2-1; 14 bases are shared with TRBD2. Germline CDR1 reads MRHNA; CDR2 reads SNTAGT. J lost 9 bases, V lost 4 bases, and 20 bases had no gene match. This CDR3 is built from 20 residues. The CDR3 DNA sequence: TGTGCCAGCAGTGGCCATTTCAAGACCCAGACTAGCGGGAGGGCCGGTGAGCAGTTCTTC. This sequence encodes CASSGHFKTQTSGRAGEQFF.

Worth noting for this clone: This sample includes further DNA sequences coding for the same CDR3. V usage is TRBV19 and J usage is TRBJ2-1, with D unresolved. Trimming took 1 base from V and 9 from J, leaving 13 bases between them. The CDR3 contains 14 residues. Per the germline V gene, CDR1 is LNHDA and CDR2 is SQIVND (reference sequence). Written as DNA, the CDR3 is TGTGCCAGTAGTATAGTGGCAGGCCCCCGTGAGCAGTTCTTC. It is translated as CASSIVAGPREQFF.

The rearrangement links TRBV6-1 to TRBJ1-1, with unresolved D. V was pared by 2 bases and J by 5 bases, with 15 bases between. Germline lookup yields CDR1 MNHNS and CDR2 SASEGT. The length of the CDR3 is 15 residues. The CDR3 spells CASSENFGPGTEAFF. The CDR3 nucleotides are TGTGCCAGCAGTGAAAATTTTGGGCCTGGGACTGAAGCTTTCTTT.

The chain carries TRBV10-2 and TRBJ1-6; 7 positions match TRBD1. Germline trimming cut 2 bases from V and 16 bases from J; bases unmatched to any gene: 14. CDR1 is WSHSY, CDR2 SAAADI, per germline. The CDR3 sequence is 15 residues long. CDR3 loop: CASSELNRGRLSLHF. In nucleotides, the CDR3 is TGCGCCAGCAGTGAGCTAAACAGGGGACGTCTAAGTCTCCACTTT.

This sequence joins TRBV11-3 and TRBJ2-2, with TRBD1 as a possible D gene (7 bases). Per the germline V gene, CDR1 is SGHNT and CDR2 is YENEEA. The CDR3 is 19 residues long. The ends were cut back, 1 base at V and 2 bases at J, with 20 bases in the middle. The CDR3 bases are TGTGCCAGCAGCTTAGGGTGGGCCGCGGGACAGCGAAACACCGGGGAGCTGTTTTTT. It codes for CASSLGWAAGQRNTGELFF. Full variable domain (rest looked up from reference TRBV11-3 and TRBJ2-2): EAGVVQSPRYKIIEKKQPVAFWCNPISGHNTLYWYLQNLGQGPELLIRYENEEAVDDSQLPKDRFSAERLKGVDSTLKIQPAELGDSAVYLCASSLGWAAGQRNTGELFFGEGSRLTVL.

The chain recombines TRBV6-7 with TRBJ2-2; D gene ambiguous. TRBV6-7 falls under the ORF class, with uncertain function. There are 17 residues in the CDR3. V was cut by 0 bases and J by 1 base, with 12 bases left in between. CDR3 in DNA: TGTGCCAGCAGTTACTCGAGGCTGGCCAAGAACACCGGGGAGCTGTTTTTT. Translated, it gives CASSYSRLAKNTGELFF.

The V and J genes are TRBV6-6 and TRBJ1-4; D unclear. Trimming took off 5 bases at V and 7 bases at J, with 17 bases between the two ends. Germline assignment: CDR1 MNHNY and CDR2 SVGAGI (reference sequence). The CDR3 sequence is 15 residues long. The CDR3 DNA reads TGTGCCAGCAGTGCGAACCGAGGGTTTTCTGAAAAACTGTTTTTT. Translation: CASSANRGFSEKLFF.

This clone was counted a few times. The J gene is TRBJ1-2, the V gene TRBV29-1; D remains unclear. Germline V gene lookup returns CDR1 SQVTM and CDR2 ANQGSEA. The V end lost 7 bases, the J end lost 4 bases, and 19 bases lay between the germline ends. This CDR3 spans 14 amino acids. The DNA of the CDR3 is TGCAGCGCCCTGACTGCCTCTCATCGCTATGGCTACACCTTC. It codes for CSALTASHRYGYTF.

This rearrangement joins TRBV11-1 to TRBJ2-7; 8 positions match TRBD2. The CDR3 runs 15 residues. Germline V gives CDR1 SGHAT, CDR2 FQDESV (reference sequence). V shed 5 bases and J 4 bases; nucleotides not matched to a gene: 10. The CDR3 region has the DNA TGTGCCAGCAGCCGGGGGGGTAGCGGCTCATACGAGCAGTACTTC. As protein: CASSRGGSGSYEQYF. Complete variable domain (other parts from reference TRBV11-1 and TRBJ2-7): EAEVAQSPRYKITEKSQAVAFWCDPISGHATLYWYRQILGQGPELLVQFQDESVVDDSQLPKDRFSAERLKGVDSTLKIQPAELGDSAMYLCASSRGGSGSYEQYFGPGTRLTVT.

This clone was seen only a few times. CDR3 amino acids: CATSTGQGMQTQYF. The CDR3 DNA is TGTGCCACCAGCACCGGACAGGGGATGCAGACCCAGTACTTC. This rearrangement joins TRBV15 to TRBJ2-5; 9 nucleotides agree with TRBD1. Germline loops: CDR1 LNHNV, CDR2 YYDKDF (reference sequence). This CDR3 has 14 amino acids. Unmatched junction bases numbered 6, after V lost 4 bases and J lost 6 bases.

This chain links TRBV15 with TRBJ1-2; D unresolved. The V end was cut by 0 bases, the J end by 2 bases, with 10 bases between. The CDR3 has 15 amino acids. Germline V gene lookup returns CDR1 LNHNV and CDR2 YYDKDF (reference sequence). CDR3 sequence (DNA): TGTGCCACCAGCAGAGACATAGAGATGAACTATGGCTACACCTTC. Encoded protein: CATSRDIEMNYGYTF.

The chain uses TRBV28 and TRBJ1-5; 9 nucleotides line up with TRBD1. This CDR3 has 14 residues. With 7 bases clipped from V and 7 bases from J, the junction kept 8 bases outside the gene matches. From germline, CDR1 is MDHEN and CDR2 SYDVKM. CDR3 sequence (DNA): TGTGCCAGCAACATCGGGACAGGGAGCCAGCCCCAGCATTTT. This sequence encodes CASNIGTGSQPQHF. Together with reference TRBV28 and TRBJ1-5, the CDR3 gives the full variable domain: DVKVTQSSRYLVKRTGEKVFLECVQDMDHENMFWYRQDPGLGLRLIYFSYDVKMKEKGDIPEGYSVSREKKERFSLILESASTNQTSMYLCASNIGTGSQPQHFGDGTRLSIL.

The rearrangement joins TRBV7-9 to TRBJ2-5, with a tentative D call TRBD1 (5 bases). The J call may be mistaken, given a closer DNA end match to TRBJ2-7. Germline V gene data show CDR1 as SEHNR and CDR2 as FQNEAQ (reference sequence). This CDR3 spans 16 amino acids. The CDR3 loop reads CASSSGSGRVAYEQYF. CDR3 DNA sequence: TGTGCCAGCAGCTCCGGGTCGGGCAGGGTCGCCTACGAGCAGTACTTC.

The CDR3 protein is CASSLGTSDTQYF. The CDR3 DNA sequence: TGTGCCAGCAGCCTTGGGACTAGTGATACGCAGTATTTT. This rearrangement joins TRBV7-2 to TRBJ2-3; 8 bases line up with TRBD2. There are 13 residues in the CDR3. The ends lost 5 bases at V and 6 bases at J; junction bases unmatched: 4. Germline loops: CDR1 SGHTA, CDR2 FQGNSA.

The CDR3 loop reads CASSLGQGAPYEQYF. DNA for the CDR3: TGTGCCAGCAGCTTGGGGCAGGGGGCTCCCTACGAGCAGTACTTC. V usage is TRBV5-5 and J usage is TRBJ2-7, with 8 bases aligning to TRBD1. The CDR3 consists of 15 residues. Trimming removed 0 bases from V and 2 bases from J; junction bases left unmatched: 4. CDR1 and CDR2 from the germline V gene are SGHKS and YYEKEE (reference sequence).

CDR3 coding DNA: TGTGCCAGTAAACTAGCGGGAGCCCCCAATGAGCAGTTCTTC. Encoded protein: CASKLAGAPNEQFF. The gene calls are TRBV19 and TRBJ2-1, with TRBD2 matching over 11 bases. The length of the CDR3 is 14 residues. The J segment lost 6 bases and the V segment lost 7 bases, leaving 5 bases of the junction unmatched. CDR1 LNHDA and CDR2 SQIVND come from the germline V gene (reference sequence).

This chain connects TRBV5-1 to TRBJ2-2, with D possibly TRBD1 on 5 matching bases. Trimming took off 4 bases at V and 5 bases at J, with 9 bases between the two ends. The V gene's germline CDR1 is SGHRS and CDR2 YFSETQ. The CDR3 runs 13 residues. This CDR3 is CASSPRVTGELFF. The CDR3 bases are TGCGCCAGCAGCCCCAGGGTTACCGGGGAGCTGTTTTTT. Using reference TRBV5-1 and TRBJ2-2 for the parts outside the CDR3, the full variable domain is KAGVTQTPRYLIKTRGQQVTLSCSPISGHRSVSWYQQTPGQGLQFLFEYFSETQRNKGNFPGRFSGRQFSNSRSEMNVSTLELGDSALYLCASSPRVTGELFFGEGSRLTVL.

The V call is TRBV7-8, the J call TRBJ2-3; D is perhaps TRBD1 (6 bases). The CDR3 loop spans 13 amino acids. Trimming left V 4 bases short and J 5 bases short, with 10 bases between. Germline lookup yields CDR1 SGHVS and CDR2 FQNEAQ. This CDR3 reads CASSSSGEDTQYF. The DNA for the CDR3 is TGTGCCAGCAGCTCCTCAGGGGAAGATACGCAGTATTTT.

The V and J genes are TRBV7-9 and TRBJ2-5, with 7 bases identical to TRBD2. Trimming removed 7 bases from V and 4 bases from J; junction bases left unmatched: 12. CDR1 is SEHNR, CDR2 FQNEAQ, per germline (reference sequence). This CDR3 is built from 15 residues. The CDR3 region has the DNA TGTGCCAGCACCCGGGGGGAGAGTTCCTCAGAGACCCAGTACTTC. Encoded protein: CASTRGESSSETQYF.

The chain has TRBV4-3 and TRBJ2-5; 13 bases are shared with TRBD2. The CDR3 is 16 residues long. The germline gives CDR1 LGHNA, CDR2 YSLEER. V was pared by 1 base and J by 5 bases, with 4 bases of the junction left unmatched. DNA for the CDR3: TGCGCCAGCAGCCAAGGGACTAGCGGGAGTAGGGAGACCCAGTACTTC. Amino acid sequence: CASSQGTSGSRETQYF.

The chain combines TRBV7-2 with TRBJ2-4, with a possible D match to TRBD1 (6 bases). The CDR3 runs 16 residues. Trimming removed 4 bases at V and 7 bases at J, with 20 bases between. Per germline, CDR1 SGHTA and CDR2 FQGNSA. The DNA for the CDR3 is TGTGCCAGCAGCTCACCCCGACAGGAAGGGTTCAACATTCAGTACTTC. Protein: CASSSPRQEGFNIQYF.

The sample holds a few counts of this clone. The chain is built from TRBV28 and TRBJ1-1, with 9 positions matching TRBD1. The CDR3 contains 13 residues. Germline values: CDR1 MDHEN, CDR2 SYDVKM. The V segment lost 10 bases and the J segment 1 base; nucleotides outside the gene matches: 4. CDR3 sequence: CATHRGRNTEAFF. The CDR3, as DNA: TGTGCCACGCACAGGGGGCGGAACACTGAAGCTTTCTTT. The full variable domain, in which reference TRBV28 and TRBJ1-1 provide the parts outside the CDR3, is DVKVTQSSRYLVKRTGEKVFLECVQDMDHENMFWYRQDPGLGLRLIYFSYDVKMKEKGDIPEGYSVSREKKERFSLILESASTNQTSMYLCATHRGRNTEAFFGQGTRLTVV.

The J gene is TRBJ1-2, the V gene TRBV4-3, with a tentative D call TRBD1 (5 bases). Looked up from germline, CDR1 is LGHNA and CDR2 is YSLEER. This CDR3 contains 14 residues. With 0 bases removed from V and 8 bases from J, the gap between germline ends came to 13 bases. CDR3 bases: TGCGCCAGCAGCCAAGATCGGGGGATCCCGGGCTACACCTTC. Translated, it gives CASSQDRGIPGYTF.

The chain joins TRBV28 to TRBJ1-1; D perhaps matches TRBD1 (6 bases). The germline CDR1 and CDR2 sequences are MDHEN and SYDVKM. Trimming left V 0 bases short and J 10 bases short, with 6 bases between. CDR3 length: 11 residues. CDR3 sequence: CASSLWDRAFF. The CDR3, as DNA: TGTGCCAGCAGTTTATGGGACAGAGCTTTCTTT. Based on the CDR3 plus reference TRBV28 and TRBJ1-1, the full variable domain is DVKVTQSSRYLVKRTGEKVFLECVQDMDHENMFWYRQDPGLGLRLIYFSYDVKMKEKGDIPEGYSVSREKKERFSLILESASTNQTSMYLCASSLWDRAFFGQGTRLTVV.

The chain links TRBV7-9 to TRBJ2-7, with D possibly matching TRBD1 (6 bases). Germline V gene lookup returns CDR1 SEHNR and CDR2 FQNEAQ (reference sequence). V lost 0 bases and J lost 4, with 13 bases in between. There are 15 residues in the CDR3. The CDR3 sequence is CASSLALAGEYEQYF. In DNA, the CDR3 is TGTGCCAGCAGCTTAGCGCTGGCAGGGGAATACGAGCAGTACTTC.